These 9 T cell receptor beta chains originate from one sample sequenced in a study of T cell changes during pregnancy in multiple sclerosis (dated by TCRdb to between 2018 and 2020). The receptor library was made with the immunoSEQ multiplex PCR assay. TCRdb carries this immuneACCESS record with in-frame sequences only. Its versions omit some clonotypes, under half of them owing to an unresolved V gene in the studies checked, with the rest unexplained. This sample gives some 52,000 clones in total; approximately 92% of them show up just once. The ten largest clonotypes hold around 0.25% of the sample. The source was CD4+ T cells from peripheral blood mononuclear cells, collected in the third trimester of pregnancy. These receptors were taken from a female donor with multiple sclerosis, enrolled in a pregnancy study.

The chain links TRBV6-1 to TRBJ2-3; 7 positions match TRBD2. The CDR3 is 15 amino acids. After removal of 3 bases from V and 1 base from J, the junction contained 4 bases not matched to a gene. In germline, CDR1 is MNHNS, CDR2 SASEGT. The CDR3 nucleotides are TGTGCCAGCAGTGATAGCGGGCTGGGCACAGATACGCAGTATTTT. Translated: CASSDSGLGTDTQYF.

The V gene is TRBV2, the J gene TRBJ2-7; D is unclear. The V end lost 5 bases, the J end lost 2 bases, and 13 bases lay between the germline ends. The CDR3 is made up of 14 amino acids. The germline CDR1 and CDR2 sequences are SNHLY and FYNNEI. The CDR3 protein is CASSYLYSAYEQYF. In DNA, the CDR3 is TGTGCCAGCAGTTACTTGTACTCTGCCTACGAGCAGTACTTC.

The rearrangement joins TRBV4-1 to TRBJ2-7; 11 nucleotides match TRBD2. CDR3 length equals 18 residues. The V and J ends lost 0 bases and 3 bases, in that order; junction bases with no gene match: 10. In germline, CDR1 is MGHRA, CDR2 YSYEKL. In DNA form, the CDR3 reads TGCGCCAGCAGCCAAGACGGGACTAGCGGTCAGCCAGTCTACGAGCAGTACTTC. Residues: CASSQDGTSGQPVYEQYF.

This chain joins TRBV20-1 and TRBJ1-2, with D possibly being TRBD1 (5 bases). Germline V gene lookup returns CDR1 DFQATT and CDR2 SNEGSKA (reference sequence). Deletions cut 5 bases from V and 7 bases from J, with 8 bases between. CDR3 length: 10 residues. The CDR3 sequence is CSAWDSGYTF. DNA of the CDR3: TGCAGTGCTTGGGACTCTGGCTACACCTTC.

The gene calls are TRBV7-9 and TRBJ2-1; D unclear. This CDR3 has 13 residues. V shed 4 bases and J shed 0 bases, with 4 bases lying between them. CDR1 and CDR2 (germline): SEHNR, FQNEAQ (reference sequence). For the CDR3, the DNA is TGTGCCAGCAGCTCGAGCTCCTACAATGAGCAGTTCTTC. It codes for CASSSSSYNEQFF. The full variable domain, its missing parts supplied by reference TRBV7-9 and TRBJ2-1, is DTGVSQNPRHKITKRGQNVTFRCDPISEHNRLYWYRQTLGQGPEFLTYFQNEAQLEKSRLLSDRFSAERPKGSFSTLEIQRTEQGDSAMYLCASSSSSYNEQFFGPGTRLTVL.

This CDR3 is CASRTGQGTSEQFF. The CDR3 DNA is TGTGCCAGCCGAACGGGACAGGGGACGAGTGAGCAGTTCTTC. The rearrangement links TRBV18 to TRBJ2-1, with 10 positions matching TRBD1. The CDR3 runs 14 residues. V dropped 8 bases and J dropped 9; count of bases not matched to a gene: 10. CDR1 and CDR2 from the germline V gene are KGHSH and LQKENI.

This clone was seen just once. The junction shows a germline mismatch at one end, possibly a read error. The V and J genes are TRBV7-2 and TRBJ2-5; 7 bases line up with TRBD2. This CDR3 is built from 13 residues. Germline CDR1 is SGHTA and CDR2 is FQGNSA. The CDR3 DNA is TGTGCCAGCAGCCCTGAGGGGCGGGGGAAAAGGGACTTC. As protein: CASSPEGRGKRDF. Looking up the rest from reference TRBV7-2 and TRBJ2-5 gives the full variable domain: GAGVSQSPSNKVTEKGKDVELRCDPISGHTALYWYRQSLGQGLEFLIYFQGNSAPDKSGLPSDRFSAERTGGSVSTLTIQRTQQEDSAVYLCASSPEGRGKRDFGPGTRLLVL.

A few counts support this clone. The chain recombines TRBV5-1 with TRBJ1-1; TRBD1 agrees at 7 bases. Trimming took 3 bases from V and 0 from J; bases not matched to a gene: 2. The CDR3 runs 14 residues. CDR1 SGHRS and CDR2 YFSETQ come from the germline V gene. CDR3 nucleotides: TGCGCCAGCAGCTCGGGACAGCTGAACACTGAAGCTTTCTTT. This gives the protein CASSSGQLNTEAFF.

This chain links TRBV7-8 with TRBJ2-5; 7 positions match TRBD2. The V gene end was trimmed by 3 bases and the J gene end by 5 bases; junction bases not matched to a gene: 12. CDR1 and CDR2 from the germline V gene are SGHVS and FQNEAQ. The CDR3 totals 16 residues. The CDR3 sequence is CASSFSGGRSSETQYF. CDR3 bases: TGTGCCAGCAGCTTTTCTGGCGGGAGATCGTCGGAGACCCAGTACTTC.